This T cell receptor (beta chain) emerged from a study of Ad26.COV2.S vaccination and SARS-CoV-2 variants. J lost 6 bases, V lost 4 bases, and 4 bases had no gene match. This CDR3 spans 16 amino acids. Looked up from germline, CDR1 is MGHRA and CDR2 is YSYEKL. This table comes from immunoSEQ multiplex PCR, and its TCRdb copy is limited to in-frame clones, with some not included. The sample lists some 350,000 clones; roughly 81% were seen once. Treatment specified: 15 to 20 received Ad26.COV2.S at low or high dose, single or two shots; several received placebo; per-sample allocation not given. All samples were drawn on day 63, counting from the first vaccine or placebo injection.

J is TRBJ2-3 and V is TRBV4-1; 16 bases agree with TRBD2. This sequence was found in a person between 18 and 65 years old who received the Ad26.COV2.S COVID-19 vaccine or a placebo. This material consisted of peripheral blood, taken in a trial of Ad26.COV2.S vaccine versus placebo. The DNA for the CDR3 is TGCGCCAGCAGCCTGGGACTAGCGGGGGGGGTTGATACGCAGTATTTT. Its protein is CASSLGLAGGVDTQYF.